The 26 T cell receptor beta chains listed next were all sequenced from one sample in a study of blood T cell repertoires in COVID-19. Method: immunoSEQ multiplex PCR; TCRdb's copy keeps in-frame clones and lacks some. The sample holds around 84,000 clones; about 82% are singletons and the top ten take 15% to 20%. Sequenced sample: peripheral blood. Every receptor here comes from an older man with active or convalescent COVID-19.

This chain joins TRBV5-1 and TRBJ2-3; D unclear. This CDR3 contains 16 residues. Trimming removed 0 bases at V and 2 bases at J, with 13 bases between. Germline V lookup: CDR1 SGHRS, CDR2 YFSETQ. CDR3 protein: CASSLEVSSNTDTQYF. Written as DNA, the CDR3 is TGCGCCAGCAGCTTGGAGGTTAGCAGTAACACAGATACGCAGTATTTT. Together with reference TRBV5-1 and TRBJ2-3, the CDR3 gives the full variable domain: KAGVTQTPRYLIKTRGQQVTLSCSPISGHRSVSWYQQTPGQGLQFLFEYFSETQRNKGNFPGRFSGRQFSNSRSEMNVSTLELGDSALYLCASSLEVSSNTDTQYFGPGTRLTVL.

This clone was picked up a small number of times. The rearrangement links TRBV4-1 to TRBJ1-3; maybe TRBD1 (6 bases). V dropped 3 bases and J dropped 0 bases, with 9 bases sitting between them. This CDR3 contains 15 residues. Germline values: CDR1 MGHRA, CDR2 YSYEKL. The CDR3 region has the DNA TGCGCCAGCAGCCACCTGGACAGCTCTGGAAACACCATATATTTT. It yields the protein CASSHLDSSGNTIYF.

The chain has TRBV6-6 and TRBJ1-5; 8 bases agree with TRBD1. J gave up 5 bases and V 9 bases, and 15 bases lay outside the gene matches. The CDR3 totals 16 residues. Germline V lookup: CDR1 MNHNY, CDR2 SVGAGI (reference sequence). The CDR3 DNA sequence: TGTGCCAGTCGGGGCGGGGCAGGGGGCGCGGATCAGCCCCAGCATTTT. Its translation is CASRGGAGGADQPQHF.

The V call is TRBV2, the J call TRBJ1-4; 7 positions agree with TRBD1. The CDR3 consists of 15 residues. V lost 6 bases, J lost 7 bases, and 11 bases stayed unmatched. Germline lookup yields CDR1 SNHLY and CDR2 FYNNEI. The CDR3 reads CASRLTGQTSEKLFF. In DNA form, the CDR3 reads TGTGCCAGCAGACTGACAGGGCAAACGAGTGAAAAACTGTTTTTT.

This chain joins TRBV7-9 and TRBJ2-1, with 12 bases identical to TRBD1. Germline V gene data show CDR1 as SEHNR and CDR2 as FQNEAQ (reference sequence). The length of the CDR3 is 14 residues. With 3 bases clipped from V and 10 bases from J, the junction kept 4 bases outside the gene matches. The CDR3: CASSFGTGGGEQFF. The CDR3 coding sequence is TGTGCCAGCAGCTTCGGGACAGGGGGCGGCGAGCAGTTCTTC.

J is TRBJ1-6 and V is TRBV14, with 8 bases identical to TRBD1. The ends lost 1 base at V and 10 bases at J; junction bases unmatched: 6. The CDR3 totals 15 residues. The germline gives CDR1 SGHDN, CDR2 FVKESK. This CDR3 is CASSQGLRGRSPLHF. CDR3 in DNA: TGTGCCAGCAGCCAAGGGCTCAGGGGGCGGTCACCCCTCCACTTT.

The table lists this clone with a count of one. V gene TRBV7-9 combines with J gene TRBJ2-3; 12 bases are a match to TRBD2. The V segment lost 5 bases and the J segment 6 bases; nucleotides outside the gene matches: 6. The V gene's germline CDR1 is SEHNR and CDR2 FQNEAQ (reference sequence). The CDR3 runs to 15 residues. The CDR3 bases are TGTGCCAGCAGCCCTAGCGGGGGGGCCCCCGATACGCAGTATTTT. Translated, it gives CASSPSGGAPDTQYF.

The chain recombines TRBV6-1 with TRBJ1-3; TRBD1 matches 8 bases. The CDR3 runs to 19 residues. Per the germline V gene, CDR1 is MNHNS and CDR2 is SASEGT. The ends lost 2 bases at V and 1 base at J; junction bases unmatched: 13. Here the CDR3 reads CASSEFGTGGFDSGNTIYF. The CDR3 nucleotides read TGTGCCAGCAGTGAATTTGGGACAGGAGGATTTGATTCTGGAAACACCATATATTTT.

In its sample, this clone was seen once. The chain joins TRBV24-1 to TRBJ1-2; D remains unclear. The germline gives CDR1 KGHDR, CDR2 SFDVKD. With 9 bases removed from V and 4 bases from J, the gap between germline ends came to 11 bases. This CDR3 is built from 12 residues. This CDR3 is CATGSQIYGYTF. CDR3 bases: TGTGCCACCGGTTCCCAGATCTATGGCTACACCTTC.

The chain recombines TRBV3-1 (or the pseudogene TRBV3-2) with TRBJ1-2, with D maybe TRBD1 (6 bases). Germline-derived CDR1 and CDR2 are LGHDT and YNNKEL (reference sequence). The CDR3 consists of 17 residues. Deletions cut 2 bases from V and 4 bases from J, with 20 bases between. CDR3 in amino acids: CASSQRGSGAYSYGYTF. The CDR3 bases are TGTGCCAGCAGCCAAAGGGGGTCAGGGGCATATAGCTATGGCTACACCTTC.

This rearrangement joins TRBV5-1 to TRBJ1-1; D unclear. V shed 0 bases and J shed 3 bases, with 12 bases lying between them. This CDR3 region has 15 residues. Germline V gene sequence: CDR1 SGHRS, CDR2 YFSETQ. The CDR3 nucleotides read TGCGCCAGCAGCTTGGCAGCGGGTGCAGACACTGAAGCTTTCTTT. It is translated as CASSLAAGADTEAFF.

This chain joins TRBV2 and TRBJ1-5, with D possibly being TRBD1 (6 bases). Trimming took off 8 bases at V and 5 bases at J, with 16 bases between the two ends. Per the germline V gene, CDR1 is SNHLY and CDR2 is FYNNEI. This CDR3 contains 14 residues. Written as DNA, the CDR3 is TGTGCCAGCGGGCGTGGCAGGGGATATCAGCCCCAGCATTTT. Its protein is CASGRGRGYQPQHF.

The rearrangement links TRBV6-5 to TRBJ1-3, with D possibly being TRBD1 (6 bases). Germline CDR1 and CDR2: MNHEY and SVGAGI. There are 15 residues in the CDR3. Deletions cut 8 bases from V and 1 base from J, with 15 bases between. The CDR3: CASGFRGASGNTIYF. The CDR3, as DNA: TGTGCCAGCGGGTTCAGGGGAGCGTCTGGAAACACCATATATTTT.

The V and J genes are TRBV2 and TRBJ1-2; TRBD1 is a possible D gene (5 bases). The length of the CDR3 is 14 residues. Germline V gives CDR1 SNHLY, CDR2 FYNNEI. The ends were cut back, 9 bases at V and 8 bases at J, with 22 bases in the middle. CDR3 sequence: CASLEPRQSYGYTF. The CDR3 nucleotides read TGTGCCAGTCTTGAACCGAGACAGTCCTACGGCTACACCTTC.

The chain recombines TRBV29-1 with TRBJ1-1, with 7 bases aligning to TRBD1. From germline, CDR1 is SQVTM and CDR2 ANQGSEA. After removal of 6 bases from V and 2 bases from J, the junction contained 3 bases not matched to a gene. CDR3 length equals 12 residues. Here the CDR3 reads CSVHRGNTEAFF. For the CDR3, the DNA is TGCAGCGTACACAGGGGTAACACTGAAGCTTTCTTT.

The chain carries TRBV11-3 and TRBJ2-2; D gene uncertain. Germline-derived CDR1 and CDR2 are SGHNT and YENEEA. The CDR3 spans 15 residues. V was clipped by 3 bases and J by 5 bases, with 13 bases between them. Here the CDR3 reads CASSFRGVGTGELFF. DNA for the CDR3: TGTGCCAGCAGCTTTCGCGGTGTTGGGACCGGGGAGCTGTTTTTT.

J is TRBJ1-1 and V is TRBV20-1; D not certain. Germline CDR1 reads DFQATT; CDR2 reads SNEGSKA (reference sequence). V lost 1 base and J 5 bases, leaving 5 bases between the germline ends. The CDR3 runs 11 residues. CDR3 nucleotide sequence: TGCAGTGCTAGAGGGCAGACTGAAGCTTTCTTT. This gives the protein CSARGQTEAFF.

The genes are TRBV7-9 and TRBJ2-2, with 9 positions matching TRBD2. V was clipped by 5 bases and J by 4 bases; unmatched bases: 5. The length of the CDR3 is 15 residues. Per the germline V gene, CDR1 is SEHNR and CDR2 is FQNEAQ (reference sequence). As DNA, the CDR3 is TGTGCCAGCAGCCCAGCGGGGGGTGGCACCGGGGAGCTGTTTTTT. Amino acids: CASSPAGGGTGELFF.

The chain links TRBV7-9 to TRBJ2-1, with TRBD1 identical over 7 bases. The CDR3 has 12 residues. V trimming: 5 bases; J trimming: 13 bases; junction bases outside the gene matches: 8. In germline, CDR1 is SEHNR, CDR2 FQNEAQ (reference sequence). The CDR3 DNA follows: TGTGCCAGCAGCCTAGACAGGGCGCGACAGTTCTTC. This codes for CASSLDRARQFF. The whole variable domain, remainder taken from reference TRBV7-9 and TRBJ2-1, is DTGVSQNPRHKITKRGQNVTFRCDPISEHNRLYWYRQTLGQGPEFLTYFQNEAQLEKSRLLSDRFSAERPKGSFSTLEIQRTEQGDSAMYLCASSLDRARQFFGPGTRLTVL.

The J gene is TRBJ2-5, the V gene TRBV4-1; no definite D call. CDR3 size: 15 residues. The germline V and J ends were trimmed by 0 bases and 0 bases, with 8 bases remaining between them. Germline values: CDR1 MGHRA, CDR2 YSYEKL. The CDR3 sequence: CASSQDPRDQETQYF. Here the CDR3 DNA reads TGCGCCAGCAGCCAAGATCCCCGGGACCAAGAGACCCAGTACTTC.

The chain is built from TRBV6-5 and TRBJ1-3; D not resolved. Germline CDR1 MNHEY, CDR2 SVGAGI. Trimming pared 7 bases from V and 4 bases from J, leaving 17 bases between. There are 15 residues in the CDR3. Here the CDR3 reads CASNPDPSPGNTIYF. For the CDR3, the DNA is TGTGCCAGCAACCCCGACCCTAGTCCAGGAAACACCATATATTTT.

The CDR3 spells CAWSPGLAPYNEQFF. CDR3 sequence (DNA): TGTGCCTGGAGTCCGGGACTAGCGCCCTACAATGAGCAGTTCTTC. The J gene is TRBJ2-1, the V gene TRBV30; TRBD2 matches at 10 bases. This CDR3 is built from 15 residues. After removal of 2 bases from V and 2 bases from J, the junction contained 3 bases not matched to a gene. Germline V gene sequence: CDR1 GTSNPN, CDR2 SVGIG (reference sequence).

This chain uses TRBV5-1 with TRBJ2-3, with TRBD2 matching 11 bases. The germline V gene has CDR1 SGHRS and CDR2 YFSETQ. V shed 2 bases, J shed 0 bases, and the junction held 11 bases outside the gene matches. This CDR3 spans 19 amino acids. The CDR3 loop reads CASSLLGTSGSTSTDTQYF. The DNA of the CDR3 is TGCGCCAGCAGCTTACTCGGGACTAGCGGTTCCACTAGCACAGATACGCAGTATTTT.

CDR3 DNA sequence: TGCGCCAGCATTATTACAGGTGTGAGGGGCTACACCTTC. Translated: CASIITGVRGYTF. This chain joins TRBV5-1 and TRBJ1-2, with D possibly being TRBD1 (5 bases). The CDR3 spans 13 residues. In germline, CDR1 is SGHRS, CDR2 YFSETQ. Trimming removed 6 bases from V and 8 bases from J, with 17 bases in between.

The rearrangement links TRBV7-8 to TRBJ1-1; TRBD1 matches at 7 bases. Looked up from germline, CDR1 is SGHVS and CDR2 is FQNEAQ. The CDR3 covers 14 residues. V dropped 8 bases and J dropped 4; count of bases not matched to a gene: 10. CDR3 region: CASGHRGSATEAFF. The CDR3 region has the DNA TGTGCCAGCGGACACAGGGGTTCGGCCACTGAAGCTTTCTTT.

This clone has more than one count but fewer than ten. This sequence joins TRBV19 and TRBJ1-1; TRBD1 matches at 9 bases. CDR1 LNHDA and CDR2 SQIVND come from the germline V gene (reference sequence). With V trimmed by 3 bases and J by 5 bases, 22 bases remained unmatched. This CDR3 region has 20 residues. The CDR3 region is CASSIRRTGGKLAVGTEAFF. Here the CDR3 DNA reads TGTGCCAGTAGTATCCGTCGAACAGGGGGCAAATTGGCCGTGGGAACTGAAGCTTTCTTT.